These 18 T cell receptor beta chains were all obtained from the same sample, sequenced in a study of blood T cell repertoires in COVID-19. The method was immunoSEQ multiplex PCR; TCRdb's version includes in-frame clones alone and lacks a portion of them. The sample gives roughly 250,000 clones, over 65% of which show up once; 3.3% is in the top ten. Sequenced input: peripheral blood. The receptors stem from a woman of 80 years or more with acute or convalescent COVID-19.

V and J are TRBV4-2 and TRBJ1-3; 7 bases map to TRBD1. The trim removed 0 bases at V and 0 bases at J, leaving 5 bases unmatched. The CDR3 runs 17 residues. Germline CDR1 LGHNA, CDR2 YNFKEQ. The CDR3 spells CASSQDLGQSSGNTIYF. The CDR3 DNA follows: TGTGCCAGCAGCCAAGATCTGGGACAGTCCTCTGGAAACACCATATATTTT.

J is TRBJ2-5 and V is TRBV3-1 (or the pseudogene TRBV3-2), with TRBD2 matching over 8 bases. Germline V gene lookup returns CDR1 LGHDT and CDR2 YNNKEL (reference sequence). The CDR3 is 15 amino acids. V dropped 7 bases and J dropped 4; count of bases not matched to a gene: 11. Written as DNA, the CDR3 is TGTGCCAGCAACGCCGGAGGGACTAGGAGAGAGACCCAGTACTTC. It specifies CASNAGGTRRETQYF.

The V gene is TRBV27, the J gene TRBJ2-3; a possible D gene is TRBD2 (5 bases). V dropped 5 bases and J dropped 6 bases, with 12 bases sitting between them. Germline CDR1 is MNHEY and CDR2 is SMNVEV (reference sequence). The CDR3 is 13 residues long. CDR3 in DNA: TGTGCCAGCAGTGTGAGGGTGGGGGATACGCAGTATTTT. Amino acids: CASSVRVGDTQYF.

This clone occurred a few times. V is TRBV7-9 and J is TRBJ1-1; 8 bases match TRBD1. CDR1 is SEHNR, CDR2 FQNEAQ, per germline (reference sequence). The CDR3 runs to 14 residues. With 3 bases clipped from V and 5 bases from J, the junction kept 5 bases outside the gene matches. CDR3 sequence reads: CASSLVTGGTEAFF. The CDR3, as DNA: TGTGCCAGCAGCTTGGTTACAGGGGGGACTGAAGCTTTCTTT.

This clone showed up just a few times. This rearrangement joins TRBV19 to TRBJ2-4, with D uncertain. The CDR3 is made up of 13 amino acids. V lost 3 bases to trimming and J lost 5 bases, with 8 bases between them. Germline CDR1 reads LNHDA; CDR2 reads SQIVND (reference sequence). The CDR3 loop is CASSIPQQNIQYF. DNA of the CDR3: TGTGCCAGTAGTATTCCACAACAAAACATTCAGTACTTC.

The chain combines TRBV24-1 with TRBJ2-3, with TRBD2 matching over 10 bases. This CDR3 spans 16 amino acids. Germline CDR1 is KGHDR and CDR2 is SFDVKD. V lost 4 bases and J lost 3; bases outside the gene matches: 6. The CDR3 loop is CATSDPSAGGTDTQYF. DNA for the CDR3: TGTGCCACCAGTGACCCTTCAGCGGGAGGGACAGATACGCAGTATTTT.

The table lists this clone with a few counts. This CDR3 is CASISTVGLNSPLHF. The DNA of the CDR3 is TGTGCCAGCATTTCGACCGTGGGCCTTAATTCACCCCTCCACTTT. The chain combines TRBV27 with TRBJ1-6; D not resolved. Trimming shortened V by 7 bases and J by 6 bases, and 16 bases separated the two germline ends. This CDR3 comprises 15 residues. The germline V gene encodes CDR1 MNHEY and CDR2 SMNVEV (reference sequence).

This chain connects TRBV6-5 to TRBJ1-2; maybe TRBD1 (5 bases). There are 14 residues in the CDR3. The V end was cut by 0 bases, the J end by 6 bases, with 11 bases between. The V gene's germline CDR1 is MNHEY and CDR2 SVGAGI. As DNA, the CDR3 is TGTGCCAGCAGTTACTCGGGGGGTGACGATGGCTACACCTTC. It codes for CASSYSGGDDGYTF.

The gene calls are TRBV2 and TRBJ2-3, with TRBD2 matching over 13 bases. V trimming: 5 bases; J trimming: 4 bases; junction bases outside the gene matches: 3. The length of the CDR3 is 15 residues. Germline CDR1 reads SNHLY; CDR2 reads FYNNEI. CDR3 region: CASSLGLAGADTQYF. Written as DNA, the CDR3 is TGTGCCAGCAGTTTAGGACTAGCGGGAGCAGATACGCAGTATTTT.

J is TRBJ2-5 and V is TRBV5-3; possible D gene TRBD1, 5 bases. TRBV5-3 is classed as an ORF, of uncertain function. Trimming pared 1 base from V and 5 bases from J, leaving 9 bases between. CDR3 size: 13 residues. The CDR3 DNA sequence: TGTGCCAGAAGCTTGCGCAGGGTGGAGACCCAGTACTTC. This codes for CARSLRRVETQYF.

Only a few counts were recorded for this clone. The chain has TRBV10-2 and TRBJ1-3, with D maybe TRBD1 (6 bases). The CDR3 extends over 15 amino acids. With 7 bases removed from V and 0 bases from J, the gap between germline ends came to 13 bases. Germline V gives CDR1 WSHSY, CDR2 SAAADI. The CDR3 is CASNAQGISGNTIYF. The CDR3 nucleotides are TGCGCCAGCAACGCACAGGGAATCTCTGGAAACACCATATATTTT.

V is TRBV12-2 and J is TRBJ1-5; the listed D gene, TRBD1, was not tested against the DNA. TRBV12-2 is shown as a pseudogene. The CDR3 is 17 amino acids. CDR3 bases: TGTGCAAGTCGCTTCCCCCATGGGCGCAGGGGTTATCAGCCCCAGCATTTT. Its translation: CASRFPHGRRGYQPQHF.

The chain is built from TRBV27 and TRBJ1-1; D gene ambiguous. Germline V CDR1 and CDR2: MNHEY, SMNVEV (reference sequence). Trimming shortened V by 0 bases and J by 10 bases, and 12 bases separated the two germline ends. This CDR3 is built from 13 residues. This CDR3 is CASSLSGTTPAFF. The DNA for the CDR3 is TGTGCCAGCAGTTTATCTGGTACAACCCCAGCTTTCTTT.

The CDR3 sequence is CASATSSYNEQFF. The CDR3 DNA reads TGTGCCTCCGCTACGAGCTCCTACAATGAGCAGTTCTTC. The J gene is TRBJ2-1, the V gene TRBV30; the D is unclear. This CDR3 is built from 13 residues. The germline CDR1 and CDR2 sequences are GTSNPN and SVGIG (reference sequence). V was pared by 7 bases and J by 0 bases, with 10 bases between.

The J gene is TRBJ1-2, the V gene TRBV12-3 or TRBV12-4; 7 bases are shared with TRBD1. The ends lost 5 bases at V and 4 bases at J; junction bases unmatched: 4. There are 13 residues in the CDR3. As DNA, the CDR3 is TGTGCCAGCAGTGCGGGACAGATCTATGGCTACACCTTC. Protein product: CASSAGQIYGYTF.

This chain connects TRBV3-1 (or the pseudogene TRBV3-2) to TRBJ2-7; 13 bases map to TRBD2. CDR3 length: 19 amino acids. J lost 0 bases, V lost 0 bases, and 8 bases had no gene match. Per the germline V gene, CDR1 is LGHDT and CDR2 is YNNKEL (reference sequence). For the CDR3, the DNA is TGTGCCAGCAGCCAAGAGAGTGGGACTAGCGGGAAAATCTCCTACGAGCAGTACTTC. Translation gives CASSQESGTSGKISYEQYF.

The J gene is TRBJ2-1, the V gene TRBV2, with D possibly being TRBD2 (5 bases). V was clipped by 0 bases and J by 12 bases, with 15 bases between them. CDR1 and CDR2 (germline): SNHLY, FYNNEI. The CDR3 consists of 14 residues. The CDR3 protein is CASSEAGVIGGQFF. Here the CDR3 DNA reads TGTGCCAGCAGTGAAGCCGGGGTCATCGGTGGGCAGTTCTTC.

The chain has TRBV27 and TRBJ2-3, with D unresolved. CDR1 is MNHEY, CDR2 SMNVEV, per germline (reference sequence). Trimming pared 3 bases from V and 3 bases from J, leaving 10 bases between. The CDR3 is 14 amino acids. CDR3 bases: TGTGCCAGCAGTTTCCGGAGTGCTACAGATACGCAGTATTTT. Its translation is CASSFRSATDTQYF.